This T cell receptor (beta chain) was identified during a study of CD8+ T cells in alopecia areata. Overall study: Oral tofacitinib (5 to 10 mg twice daily) was administered to treated patients. Among treated patients, severity was scored by affected scalp area percentage. Findings and caveats of the study: Having just one nonresponder leaves the connection between baseline CD8+ expansion and response unresolved. Many expanded lesional clones stayed in scalp and blood while on tofacitinib.

Sequencing used cDNA as its template, made by extracting RNA and reverse transcribing it. Profiling relied on immunoSEQ multiplex PCR, and the TCRdb table lists in-frame clones only, not all of them. Here the sample spans about 120,000 clones, about 50% being singletons. Note on this clone: Its antigen is unidentified.

With 0 bases removed from V and 1 base from J, the gap between germline ends came to 6 bases. The germline V gene has CDR1 SNHLY and CDR2 FYNNEI. CDR3 length: 14 residues. Treatment in this sample: oral pan-JAK inhibitor, 5-10 mg twice daily. The chain joins TRBV2 to TRBJ2-5, with D uncertain. Sequenced material: CD4+ T cells sorted from blood, taken at week 4, from a patient treated with tofacitinib. The clonotype was recovered from a human donor with alopecia areata. The CDR3 coding sequence is TGTGCCAGCAGTGAAGCTCCAGTCCAAGAGACCCAGTACTTC. This gives the protein CASSEAPVQETQYF.